This T cell receptor beta chain is drawn from a study of tumor-infiltrating lymphocytes in primary liver carcinoma. Study-wide results and limits: Among the pair types, tumor region pairs showed more overlap than tumor-adjacent and tumor-blood pairs.

The CDR3 is 15 amino acids. V lost 10 bases, J lost 7 bases, and 23 bases lay in between. Germline-derived CDR1 and CDR2 are MNHEY and SVGAGI. With regard to this clonotype: The antigen remains unidentified.

TCR beta cDNA was reverse-transcribed from around 0.55 ug of total RNA. The reaction used a constant-region primer and ProtoScript II reverse transcriptase. Libraries covering TCR beta were generated through three nested multiplex PCR rounds (using a slightly modified ARM-PCR). Amplification in the first two PCR rounds was performed using TRBV1-TRBV30 forward primers and a C-beta reverse primer for around 9 cycles each. In TCRdb, the multiplex PCR reads were re-called with MiXCR into one record per CDR3 protein. This sample has 90,000 to 150,000 distinct CDR3 sequences, with roughly 70% found just once. Without any cell sorting, about 19-32 mg of bulk tissue yielded co-extracted RNA and DNA.

The chain is built from TRBV6-5 and TRBJ2-1; perhaps D is TRBD1 or TRBD2 (7 bases each). Sequences were obtained from tumor-adjacent normal liver tissue. The receptor comes from a woman aged 60 to 75 with primary liver carcinoma and hepatitis B virus infection. The CDR3: CANRGGTSNPNEQFF. DNA for the CDR3: TGTGCCAACAGGGGAGGGACCTCCAACCCAAATGAGCAGTTCTTC.